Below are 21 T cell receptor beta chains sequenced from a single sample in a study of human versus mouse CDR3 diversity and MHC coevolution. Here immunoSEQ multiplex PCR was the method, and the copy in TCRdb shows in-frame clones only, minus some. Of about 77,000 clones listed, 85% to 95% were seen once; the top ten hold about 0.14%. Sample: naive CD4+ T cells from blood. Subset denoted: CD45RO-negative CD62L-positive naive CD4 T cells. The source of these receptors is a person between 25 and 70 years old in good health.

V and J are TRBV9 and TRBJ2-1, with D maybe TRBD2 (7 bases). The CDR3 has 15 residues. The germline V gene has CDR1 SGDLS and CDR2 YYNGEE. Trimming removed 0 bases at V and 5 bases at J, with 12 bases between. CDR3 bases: TGTGCCAGCAGCGTAGGGGGGGGCCCCAACAATGAGCAGTTCTTC. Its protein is CASSVGGGPNNEQFF.

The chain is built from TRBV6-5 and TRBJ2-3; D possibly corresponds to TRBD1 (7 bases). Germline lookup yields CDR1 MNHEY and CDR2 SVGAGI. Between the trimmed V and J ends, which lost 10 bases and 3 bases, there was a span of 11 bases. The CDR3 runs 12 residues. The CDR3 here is CATGGWTDTQYF. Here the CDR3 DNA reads TGTGCCACAGGGGGGTGGACAGATACGCAGTATTTT.

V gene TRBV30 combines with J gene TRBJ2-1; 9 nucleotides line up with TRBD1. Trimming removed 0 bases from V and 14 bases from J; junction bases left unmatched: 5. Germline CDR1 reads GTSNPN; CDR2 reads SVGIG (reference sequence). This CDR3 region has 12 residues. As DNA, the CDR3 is TGTGCCTGGAGTGTGGACAGGGGAGTTAAGTTCTTC. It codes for CAWSVDRGVKFF.

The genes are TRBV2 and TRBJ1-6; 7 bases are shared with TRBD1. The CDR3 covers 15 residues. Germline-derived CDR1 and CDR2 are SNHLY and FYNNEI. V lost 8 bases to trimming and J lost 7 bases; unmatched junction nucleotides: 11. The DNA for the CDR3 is TGTGCCAGCTCCCCCGAGACAGGGTCAAATTCACCCCTCCACTTT. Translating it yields CASSPETGSNSPLHF.

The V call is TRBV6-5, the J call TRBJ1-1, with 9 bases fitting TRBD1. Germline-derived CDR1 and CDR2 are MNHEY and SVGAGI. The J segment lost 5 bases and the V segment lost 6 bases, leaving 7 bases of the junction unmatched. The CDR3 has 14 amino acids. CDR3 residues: CASRQDRGSTEAFF. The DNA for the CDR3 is TGTGCCAGCAGACAAGACAGGGGGTCGACTGAAGCTTTCTTT.

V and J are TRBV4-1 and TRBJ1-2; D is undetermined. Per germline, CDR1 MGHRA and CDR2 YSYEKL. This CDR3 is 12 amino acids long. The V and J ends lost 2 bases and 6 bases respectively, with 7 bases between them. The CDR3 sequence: CASSQPVDGYTF. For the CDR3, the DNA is TGCGCCAGCAGCCAACCTGTAGATGGCTACACCTTC.

Here the CDR3 DNA reads TGTGCCAGCAGATTCGAGCGGTACACCGGGGAGCTGTTTTTT. Residues: CASRFERYTGELFF. The chain has TRBV6-5 and TRBJ2-2; D is possibly TRBD2 (5 bases). CDR1 MNHEY and CDR2 SVGAGI come from the germline V gene. There are 14 residues in the CDR3. Trimming pared 6 bases from V and 3 bases from J, leaving 11 bases between.

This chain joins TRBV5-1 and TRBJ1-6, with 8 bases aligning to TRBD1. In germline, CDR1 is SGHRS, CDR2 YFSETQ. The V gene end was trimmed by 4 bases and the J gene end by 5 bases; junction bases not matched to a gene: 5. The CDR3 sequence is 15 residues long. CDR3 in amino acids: CASSLTGADNSPLHF. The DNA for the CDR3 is TGCGCCAGCAGCCTGACAGGGGCCGATAATTCACCCCTCCACTTT.

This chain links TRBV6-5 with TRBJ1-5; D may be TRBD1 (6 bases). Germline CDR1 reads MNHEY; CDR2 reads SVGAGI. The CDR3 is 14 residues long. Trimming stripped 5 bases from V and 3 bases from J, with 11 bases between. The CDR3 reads CASSEGGYNQPQHF. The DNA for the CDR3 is TGTGCCAGCAGTGAGGGGGGGTACAATCAGCCCCAGCATTTT.

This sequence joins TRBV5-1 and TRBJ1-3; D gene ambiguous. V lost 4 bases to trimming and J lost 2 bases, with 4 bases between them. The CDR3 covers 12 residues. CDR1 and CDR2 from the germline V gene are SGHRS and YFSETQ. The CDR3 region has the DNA TGCGCCAGCAGCAGCCCTGGAAACACCATATATTTT. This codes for CASSSPGNTIYF.

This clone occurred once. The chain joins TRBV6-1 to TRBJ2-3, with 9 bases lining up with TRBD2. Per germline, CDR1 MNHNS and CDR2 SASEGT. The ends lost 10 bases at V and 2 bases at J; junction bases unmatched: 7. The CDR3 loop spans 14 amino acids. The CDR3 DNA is TGTGCCACCGGGATAGCGGGGGCCACAGATACGCAGTATTTT. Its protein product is CATGIAGATDTQYF.

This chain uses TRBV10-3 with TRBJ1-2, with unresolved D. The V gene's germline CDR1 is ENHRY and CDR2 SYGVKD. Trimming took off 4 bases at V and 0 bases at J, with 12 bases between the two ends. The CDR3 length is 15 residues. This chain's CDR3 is CAISVGSPSNYGYTF. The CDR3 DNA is TGTGCCATCAGTGTGGGGAGCCCTTCTAACTATGGCTACACCTTC.

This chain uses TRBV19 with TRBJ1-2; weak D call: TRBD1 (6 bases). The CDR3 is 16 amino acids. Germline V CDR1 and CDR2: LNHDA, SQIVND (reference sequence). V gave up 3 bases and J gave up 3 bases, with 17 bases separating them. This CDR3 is CASSIQLATGHYGYTF. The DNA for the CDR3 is TGTGCCAGTAGTATCCAACTAGCGACAGGACACTATGGCTACACCTTC.

The CDR3 nucleotides are TGTGCCAGCAACCCAACCAGGTTCCAAGAGACCCAGTACTTC. It encodes CASNPTRFQETQYF. This chain joins TRBV7-8 and TRBJ2-5; no definite D call. CDR3 length: 14 amino acids. CDR1 SGHVS and CDR2 FQNEAQ come from the germline V gene. V was cut by 7 bases and J by 1 base, with 13 bases left in between.

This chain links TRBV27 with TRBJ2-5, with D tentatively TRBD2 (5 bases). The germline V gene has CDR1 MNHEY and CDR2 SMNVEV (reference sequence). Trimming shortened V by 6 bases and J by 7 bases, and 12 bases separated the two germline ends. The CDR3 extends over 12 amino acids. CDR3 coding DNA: TGTGCCAGCAGGTCACTAGTGGGGACCCAGTACTTC. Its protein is CASRSLVGTQYF.

The CDR3 DNA reads TGTGCCAGCTCACCACCGGTGCCAGCGTCCCTCCCGAAGCAGTACTTC. It specifies CASSPPVPASLPKQYF. This chain uses TRBV18 with TRBJ2-5; D gene unclear. Germline-derived CDR1 and CDR2 are KGHSH and LQKENI. The CDR3 extends over 16 amino acids. V was clipped by 0 bases and J by 11 bases, with 22 bases between them.

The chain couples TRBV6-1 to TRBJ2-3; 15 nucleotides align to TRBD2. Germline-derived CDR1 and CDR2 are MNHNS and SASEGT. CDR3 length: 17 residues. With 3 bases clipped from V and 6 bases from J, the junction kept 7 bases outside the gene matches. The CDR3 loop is CASSDLRTSGRADTQYF. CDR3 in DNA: TGTGCCAGCAGTGATCTGCGGACTAGCGGGAGGGCGGATACGCAGTATTTT.

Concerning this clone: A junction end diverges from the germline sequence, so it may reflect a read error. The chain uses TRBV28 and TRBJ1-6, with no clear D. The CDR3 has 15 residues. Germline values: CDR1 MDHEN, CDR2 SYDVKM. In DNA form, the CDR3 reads TGTGCCAGCGGTTTTAAGAGCTCCTATAATTCACCCCTCCACTTT. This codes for CASGFKSSYNSPLHF. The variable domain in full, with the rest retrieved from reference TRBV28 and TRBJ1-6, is DVKVTQSSRYLVKRTGEKVFLECVQDMDHENMFWYRQDPGLGLRLIYFSYDVKMKEKGDIPEGYSVSREKKERFSLILESASTNQTSMYLCASGFKSSYNSPLHFGNGTRLTVT.

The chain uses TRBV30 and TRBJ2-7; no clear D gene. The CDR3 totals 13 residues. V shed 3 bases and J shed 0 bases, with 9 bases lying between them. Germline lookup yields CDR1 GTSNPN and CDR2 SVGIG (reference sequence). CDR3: CAWRSGNSYEQYF. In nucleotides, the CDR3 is TGTGCCTGGAGGTCAGGTAACTCCTACGAGCAGTACTTC.

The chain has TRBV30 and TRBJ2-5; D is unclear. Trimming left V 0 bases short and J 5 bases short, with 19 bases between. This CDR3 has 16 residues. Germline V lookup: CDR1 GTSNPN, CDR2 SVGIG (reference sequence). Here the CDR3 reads CAWSVRARLVVETQYF. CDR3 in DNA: TGTGCCTGGAGTGTACGAGCGCGATTAGTGGTGGAGACCCAGTACTTC. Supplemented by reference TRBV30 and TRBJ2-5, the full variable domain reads SQTIHQWPATLVQPVGSPLSLECTVEGTSNPNLYWYRQAAGRGLQLLFYSVGIGQISSEVPQNLSASRPQDRQFILSSKKLLLSDSGFYLCAWSVRARLVVETQYFGPGTRLLVL.

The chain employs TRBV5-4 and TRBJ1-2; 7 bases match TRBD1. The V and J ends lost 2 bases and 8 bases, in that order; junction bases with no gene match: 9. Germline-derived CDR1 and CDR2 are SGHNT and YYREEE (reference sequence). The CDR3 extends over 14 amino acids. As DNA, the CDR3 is TGTGCCAGCAGCTTAGATTCCAGGGGGAGCGGCTACACCTTC. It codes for CASSLDSRGSGYTF.